This passage covers 22 T cell receptor beta chains from one sample sequenced in a study of blood T cells in healthy people across ages. The authors ran a second PCR of about 6 to 11 cycles using a sample-barcoded 5' primer and a J-beta primer mix. TCRdb called the 5' RACE reads again in MiXCR, with one record for every CDR3 protein. The data show 920,000 or so distinct CDR3 sequences, around 45% seen once. The specimen sequenced was blood. These receptors all stem from a woman between 55 and 75 years old in good health.

This clonotype came up a few times. The chain couples TRBV10-3 to TRBJ2-3; 11 bases fit TRBD2. In germline, CDR1 is ENHRY, CDR2 SYGVKD. Losses at the gene ends were 6 bases for V and 1 base for J; bases not matched to a gene: 0. The CDR3 sequence is 14 residues long. CDR3 region: CAIRLAGGTDTQYF. In DNA, the CDR3 is TGTGCCATCAGACTAGCGGGAGGCACAGATACGCAGTATTTT.

This chain connects TRBV11-2 to TRBJ2-5; D is unclear. Looked up from germline, CDR1 is SGHAT and CDR2 is FQNNGV. The length of the CDR3 is 13 residues. V shed 10 bases and J shed 0 bases, with 12 bases lying between them. In DNA form, the CDR3 reads TGTGCCAATCGGCCCCTAAACCAAGAGACCCAGTACTTC. Protein: CANRPLNQETQYF. The whole variable domain, remainder taken from reference TRBV11-2 and TRBJ2-5, is EAGVAQSPRYKIIEKRQSVAFWCNPISGHATLYWYQQILGQGPKLLIQFQNNGVVDDSQLPKDRFSAERLKGVDSTLKIQPAKLEDSAVYLCANRPLNQETQYFGPGTRLLVL.

This clonotype turned up a few times. The chain links TRBV12-5 to TRBJ2-5; D is uncertain. Germline CDR1 and CDR2: LGHNT and FRNRAP. The CDR3 covers 13 residues. The V and J ends lost 3 bases and 1 base respectively, with 6 bases between them. This CDR3 is CASGLSRQETQYF. CDR3 DNA: TGTGCTAGTGGTTTAAGTCGCCAAGAGACCCAGTACTTC. Drawing the rest from reference TRBV12-5 and TRBJ2-5, the complete variable domain is DARVTQTPRHKVTEMGQEVTMRCQPILGHNTVFWYRQTMMQGLELLAYFRNRAPLDDSGMPKDRFSAEMPDATLATLKIQPSEPRDSAVYFCASGLSRQETQYFGPGTRLLVL.

The V and J genes are TRBV6-1 and TRBJ2-7; D is possibly TRBD1 (6 bases). Trimming shortened V by 1 base and J by 4 bases, and 11 bases separated the two germline ends. The V gene's germline CDR1 is MNHNS and CDR2 SASEGT. This CDR3 is built from 14 residues. CDR3 sequence (DNA): TGTGCCAGCAGTGAAGGTAGCAGGGGATACGAGCAGTACTTC. It is translated as CASSEGSRGYEQYF.

In its sample, this clonotype was seen a few times. At one end the junction does not follow the germline gene, possibly because of a read error. The chain has TRBV27 and TRBJ2-4, with D uncertain. CDR3 length equals 17 residues. Germline V gene lookup returns CDR1 MNHEY and CDR2 SMNVEV (reference sequence). The CDR3 sequence is CASSLFPISLAKNIQYF. The DNA for the CDR3 is TGTGCCAGCAGCTTATTCCCCATATCCTTAGCCAAAAACATTCAGTACTTC.

The chain joins TRBV6-1 to TRBJ2-7; 12 bases agree with TRBD1. There are 15 residues in the CDR3. Trimming took 3 bases from V and 5 from J; bases not matched to a gene: 5. CDR1 is MNHNS and CDR2 is SASEGT in the germline V gene. The CDR3 sequence: CASSDQGQGAHEQYF. As DNA, the CDR3 is TGTGCCAGCAGTGATCAGGGACAGGGGGCCCACGAGCAGTACTTC.

In this sample, this clonotype turned up a few times. The chain carries TRBV4-1 and TRBJ2-7; tentative D call: TRBD2 (6 bases). Germline lookup yields CDR1 MGHRA and CDR2 YSYEKL. V lost 1 base, J lost 6 bases, and 16 bases lay in between. The CDR3 covers 15 residues. The CDR3 loop reads CASSQGTGESREQYF. The CDR3 coding sequence is TGCGCCAGCAGCCAAGGCACGGGAGAGTCGCGCGAGCAGTACTTC.

The sample holds one count of this clonotype. DNA for the CDR3: TGCAGTGCTAGGGACAACAGGGTTAGTAATGAGCAGTTCTTC. Translating it yields CSARDNRVSNEQFF. The V and J genes are TRBV20-1 and TRBJ2-1, with D tentatively TRBD1 (6 bases). The V and J ends lost 3 bases and 7 bases respectively, with 16 bases between them. CDR3 length: 14 residues. Germline V gene lookup returns CDR1 DFQATT and CDR2 SNEGSKA (reference sequence).

This clonotype has more than one count but fewer than ten. V and J are TRBV28 and TRBJ2-5; D perhaps matches TRBD2 (5 bases). CDR1 and CDR2 (germline): MDHEN, SYDVKM. The V and J ends lost 1 base and 4 bases respectively, with 10 bases between them. CDR3 length: 14 amino acids. The CDR3 here is CASSLYGLGETQYF. CDR3 DNA: TGTGCCAGCAGTTTATATGGACTCGGAGAGACCCAGTACTTC.

There are a few counts of this clonotype. The CDR3 nucleotides read TGTGCCAGCCGAGTGGGGCCCGCTAGCACAGATACGCAGTATTTT. Its translation is CASRVGPASTDTQYF. J is TRBJ2-3 and V is TRBV6-5, with a possible D match to TRBD1 (5 bases). Germline CDR1 MNHEY, CDR2 SVGAGI. Trimming shortened V by 8 bases and J by 0 bases, and 15 bases separated the two germline ends. This CDR3 contains 15 residues.

This chain connects TRBV27 to TRBJ2-7; the match to TRBD2 covers 8 bases. The junction had 11 bases not matched to a gene; V was cut back by 4 bases and J by 6 bases. Germline loops: CDR1 MNHEY, CDR2 SMNVEV (reference sequence). This CDR3 region has 15 residues. The CDR3 bases are TGTGCCAGCAGTTCCCCGGGAGGGAGGTCCCTCGAGCAGTACTTC. It codes for CASSSPGGRSLEQYF.

The V call is TRBV20-1, the J call TRBJ2-1; 13 bases fit TRBD2. The last part of the DNA fits TRBJ2-7 better; the J call may be wrong. The CDR3 length is 18 residues. CDR1 is DFQATT and CDR2 is SNEGSKA in the germline V gene (reference sequence). CDR3 protein: CSARDQRTSGSSYNEQYF. The CDR3 nucleotides are TGCAGTGCTAGAGATCAACGGACTAGCGGGAGTTCCTACAATGAGCAGTACTTC.

This chain uses TRBV20-1 with TRBJ2-5, with TRBD2 matching over 8 bases. Germline V CDR1 and CDR2: DFQATT, SNEGSKA (reference sequence). CDR3 size: 14 residues. Trimming cost V 3 bases and J 2 bases; bases outside gene matches: 5. The CDR3 loop is CSASSGRGQETQYF. The CDR3 coding sequence is TGCAGTGCTAGTTCCGGGAGGGGGCAAGAGACCCAGTACTTC.

Ten or more counts support this clonotype. A much larger clone is a single base away; this may be a read error. The chain combines TRBV6-5 with TRBJ2-3; D not certain. The CDR3 length is 13 residues. V was trimmed by 4 bases and J by 0 bases, leaving 5 bases between them. The germline V gene has CDR1 MNHEY and CDR2 SVGAGI. The CDR3 DNA sequence: TGTGCCAGCAGTTGCGCTAGCACAGATACGCAGTATTTT. Encoded protein: CASSCASTDTQYF.

In the case of this clonotype: One junction end does not reproduce the germline sequence, and a read error may be involved. This sequence joins TRBV27 and TRBJ2-1; 12 bases align to TRBD2. The CDR3 covers 18 residues. Germline V gives CDR1 MNHEY, CDR2 SMNVEV (reference sequence). CDR3 amino acids: CTSSPSSGRAGAYNEQFF. CDR3 nucleotides: TGTACCAGCAGTCCATCTAGCGGGAGGGCAGGGGCCTACAATGAGCAGTTCTTC.

With respect to this clonotype: A much larger clone sits a single nucleotide away, making a read error possible. The chain couples TRBV20-1 to TRBJ2-7, with 14 bases that match TRBD2. The CDR3 contains 16 residues. Germline V CDR1 and CDR2: DFQATT, SNEGSKA (reference sequence). The J segment lost 5 bases and the V segment lost 3 bases, leaving 9 bases of the junction unmatched. The DNA for the CDR3 is TGCAGTGCTAGCCGCGGACTAGCGGGAGGTCGGGACGAGCAGTACTTC. Its translation: CSASRGLAGGRDEQYF.

This clonotype showed up many times. The CDR3 loop is CASSLDTSGNYEQYF. DNA of the CDR3: TGCGCCAGCAGCTTGGATACTAGCGGGAACTACGAGCAGTACTTC. This rearrangement joins TRBV5-1 to TRBJ2-7, with TRBD2 matching 10 bases. The CDR3 length is 15 residues. Germline V CDR1 and CDR2: SGHRS, YFSETQ. V dropped 0 bases and J dropped 3; count of bases not matched to a gene: 3. Drawing the rest from reference TRBV5-1 and TRBJ2-7, the complete variable domain is KAGVTQTPRYLIKTRGQQVTLSCSPISGHRSVSWYQQTPGQGLQFLFEYFSETQRNKGNFPGRFSGRQFSNSRSEMNVSTLELGDSALYLCASSLDTSGNYEQYFGPGTRLTVT.

The table lists this clonotype with a few counts. V gene TRBV2 combines with J gene TRBJ2-7, with D maybe TRBD1 (5 bases). Germline CDR1 reads SNHLY; CDR2 reads FYNNEI. The CDR3 is made up of 14 amino acids. The germline V and J ends were trimmed by 3 bases and 2 bases, with 11 bases remaining between them. The CDR3 DNA sequence: TGTGCCAGCAGTGACAGGGCGGCCCCCTACGAGCAGTACTTC. It encodes CASSDRAAPYEQYF.

The chain recombines TRBV20-1 with TRBJ2-7, with D maybe TRBD2 (6 bases). V dropped 6 bases and J dropped 4 bases, with 16 bases sitting between them. CDR1 DFQATT and CDR2 SNEGSKA come from the germline V gene (reference sequence). The CDR3 spans 13 residues. CDR3 DNA: TGCAGTGCAAATAGCGGAGGGCCTTACGAGCAGTACTTC. It is translated as CSANSGGPYEQYF.

The rearrangement joins TRBV10-3 to TRBJ2-7, with D perhaps matching TRBD1 (5 bases). The CDR3 runs 12 residues. The V and J ends lost 10 bases and 1 base respectively, with 11 bases between them. Germline loops: CDR1 ENHRY, CDR2 SYGVKD. The DNA of the CDR3 is TGTGCCACCGCCGACAGATCCTACGAGCAGTACTTC. Translating gives CATADRSYEQYF.

The rearrangement links TRBV3-1 to TRBJ2-3; no clear D gene. Per the germline V gene, CDR1 is LGHDT and CDR2 is YNNKEL (reference sequence). The CDR3 totals 15 residues. Trimming stripped 0 bases from V and 2 bases from J, with 9 bases between. This chain's CDR3 is CASSQDGAVTDTQYF. The CDR3 DNA sequence: TGTGCCAGCAGCCAAGATGGTGCGGTCACAGATACGCAGTATTTT.

This clonotype was recorded a few times. V usage is TRBV27 and J usage is TRBJ1-6; D gene ambiguous. The CDR3 totals 12 residues. The germline gives CDR1 MNHEY, CDR2 SMNVEV (reference sequence). Trimming took off 5 bases at V and 8 bases at J, with 7 bases between the two ends. CDR3 sequence: CASSRADSPLHF. CDR3 sequence (DNA): TGTGCCAGCAGTCGGGCTGATTCACCCCTCCACTTT.